This T cell receptor beta chain originates from a study of blood T cells in healthy people across ages (dated by TCRdb to the mid-2010s). With regard to the full study: In model experiments, roughly one uniquely barcoded TCR beta cDNA molecule per two T cells was captured by template switching. To track age-related changes in TCR beta repertoire diversity, the study relied on deep sequencing normalized with unique cDNA molecular identifiers. The donors were divided into four age groups: young (average 16 years), middle-aged (approximately 41), aged (about 56) and long-lived (roughly 88). To avoid experimental bias, donors of different ages were spread randomly across the sequencing lanes. Two additional independent replicas of 1 million unique cDNA reads from the same blood draw were analyzed for two donors (one aged 18 to 30 and one aged 80 or older). Results the study describes overall, beyond this receptor: There was a strong correlation between observed TCR beta diversity and the percentage of naive T cells measured by flow cytometry. Bulk unsorted PBMC profiling prevented conclusive comparison of naive and antigen-experienced compartments. The CMV infection status of donors was not known, potentially confounding age-related changes in expanded clonotypes. Estimates of total diversity based on one million sequenced T cells were regarded as lower bounds and as underestimates. As age increased, observed TCR beta diversity per million T cells dropped in a roughly linear way, and a significant reduction was already evident by age 40. Compared with the aged group, more naive CD4+ T cells, fewer expanded clones and increased TCR diversity were shown by the long-lived group, suggesting age selection.

From the cysteine through the phenylalanine, the CDR3 covers 18 amino acids. Only CDR3 DNA is held: 54 bases, read in frame from base 1. The germline V gene (reference sequence) sets CDR1 to DFQATT and CDR2 to SNEGSKA. After removal of 1 base from V and 11 bases from J, the junction retains 18 bases not matched to a gene. Libraries were prepared through 5' RACE. Sequencing took place on an Illumina HiSeq 2500. A second PCR of about 6 to 11 cycles was performed with a sample-barcoded 5' primer and a J-beta primer mix. A unique molecular identifier was introduced onto each TCR beta cDNA molecule by a template-switch 5' adaptor carrying 12 random nucleotides. Each sample yielded at least 2.5 million CDR3-containing paired-end reads. First-strand cDNA synthesis was performed from all RNA using the Mint cDNA synthesis kit, with priming by a TRBC-specific oligonucleotide. After uracil-DNA glycosylase treatment, a first 18-cycle PCR used universal primers M1SS and BC2_uni_R on all cDNA. The study's own analysis went as follows. Normalization of each sample was performed by random selection of 1 million high-quality reads, each carrying a distinct molecular identifier. Reads sharing molecular identifiers were discarded rather than binned into consensus sequences. MiTCR, set to a Q25 quality threshold and the strictest error-elimination algorithm, was used for CDR3 identification, clonotype clustering and error correction. A nonparametric unseen species model with Euler transformation was used to estimate a lower bound on total TCR beta diversity. The raw public reads went through TCRdb reprocessing: fastp at Q25, MiXCR clone calling, in-frame beta chains kept. CDR3 protein duplicates are merged, each entry listing the most common genes and DNA. TCRdb's processing, not the authors' own work, is the source of the V and J calls. This sample holds fewer than 1,000,000 distinct CDR3 sequences; around 45% were observed only once. Of the sample, nearly 20% is held by the ten largest clones.

The donors were under 40 Caucasian individuals from Russia, aged 6 to 90 years, who were systemically healthy. Around 9.9 milliliters of peripheral blood were collected from each donor into EDTA-treated Vacutainer tubes. PBMCs were isolated by Ficoll-Paque density-gradient centrifugation, with at least 7 million obtained per sample. Total RNA was extracted from PBMCs with Trizol reagent, with at least 5 micrograms obtained per sample. For every donor, flow cytometry on a PBMC aliquot measured the percentage of naive CD45RAhigh/CD27high T cells. This clonotype was recorded once. Its specific antigen is unknown. No per-base quality is available; no much larger clone lies one base away. A single read offers scant evidence.

This receptor was taken from a man aged 60-69 years in good health. The sequence joins TRBV20-1 to TRBJ2-5; TRBD2 lines up with 14 middle nucleotides. Sequencing used blood. This receptor carries the CDR3 CSARVGLAGGGSHNEQYF. The bases read TGCAGTGCTAGAGTTGGACTAGCGGGGGGCGGTAGTCACAATGAGCAGTACTTC.